The following is a T cell receptor beta chain sequence with its context. Treatment of the sample: roughly 19 received Ad26.COV2.S at low or high dose, single or two shots; several received placebo; per-sample allocation not given. Day 63 after the first vaccine or placebo injection was the time point for sampling. The donor was a Boston adult aged 18-55 years. Here immunoSEQ multiplex PCR was the method, and the copy in TCRdb shows in-frame clones only, minus some. This sample has 410,000 or so clones, with 80% to 95% found just once. This specimen belongs to a study of Ad26.COV2.S vaccination and SARS-CoV-2 variants. Study as a whole: Each vaccinee took Ad26.COV2.S intramuscularly, once or twice 56 days apart.

The receptor comes from a person between 18 and 59 years old who received the Ad26.COV2.S COVID-19 vaccine or a placebo. Sequences were derived from peripheral blood, sampled in a trial of Ad26.COV2.S vaccine versus placebo.

The CDR3 DNA follows: TGTGCCAGCAGTTTGGACAGGCTAGATACTGAAGCTTTCTTT. This translates into CASSLDRLDTEAFF. V gene TRBV27 combines with J gene TRBJ1-1; 7 nucleotides agree with TRBD1. V gave up 3 bases and J gave up 5 bases; unmatched junction bases: 6. The CDR3 sequence is 14 residues long. Germline CDR1 MNHEY, CDR2 SMNVEV (reference sequence).